The text below deals with one T cell receptor (beta chain). These data are taken from a study of PD-L1 blockade in urothelial cancer. Study information: From about 2014, patients received atezolizumab, given as 1,200 mg intravenously every 3 weeks.

Profiling relied on immunoSEQ multiplex PCR, and the TCRdb table lists in-frame clones only, not all of them. The table shows over 75,000 clones, with more than 75% occurring only once. The CDR3 extends over 14 amino acids. Germline loops: CDR1 MNHNY, CDR2 SVGAGI (reference sequence). The V end was cut by 0 bases, the J end by 3 bases, with 8 bases between. This sample's time point: pretreatment peripheral blood. Each patient's cancer was a locally advanced or metastatic urothelial carcinoma. The sequence was collected from a man aged 55-75 years with urothelial cancer. The chain has TRBV6-6 and TRBJ2-5; TRBD1 is a possible D gene (6 bases). The sequencing here drew on PBMCs, taken around atezolizumab (anti-PD-L1) treatment. The CDR3 DNA is TGTGCCAGCAGTTACTCGAACAGGGAAGAGACCCAGTACTTC. Protein sequence: CASSYSNREETQYF.